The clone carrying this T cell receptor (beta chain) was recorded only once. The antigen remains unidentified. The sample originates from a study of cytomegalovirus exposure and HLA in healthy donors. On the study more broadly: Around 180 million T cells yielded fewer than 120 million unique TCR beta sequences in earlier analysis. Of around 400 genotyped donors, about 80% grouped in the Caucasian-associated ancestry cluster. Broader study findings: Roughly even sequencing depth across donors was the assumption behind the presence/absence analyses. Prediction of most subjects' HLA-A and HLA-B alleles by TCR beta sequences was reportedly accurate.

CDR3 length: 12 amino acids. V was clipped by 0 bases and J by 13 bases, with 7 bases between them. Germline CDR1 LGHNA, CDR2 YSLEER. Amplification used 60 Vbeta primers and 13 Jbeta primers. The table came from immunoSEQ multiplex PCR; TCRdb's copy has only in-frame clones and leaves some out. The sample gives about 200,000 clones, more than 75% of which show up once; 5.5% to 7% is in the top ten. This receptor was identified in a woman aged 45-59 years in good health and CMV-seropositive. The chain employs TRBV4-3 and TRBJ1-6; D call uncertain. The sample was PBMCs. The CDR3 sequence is CASSQDLGPLHF. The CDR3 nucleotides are TGCGCCAGCAGCCAAGATCTCGGTCCCCTCCACTTT.